Only one count was recorded for the clone carrying this T cell receptor beta chain. TCRdb's table, derived via immunoSEQ multiplex PCR, lists solely in-frame clones and lacks some. The sample records almost 65,000 clones, roughly 90% being singletons. The data are from a study of T cells in localized non-small cell lung cancer. This sequence was found in a woman between 35 and 75 years old with stage I lung adenocarcinoma. Sample: peripheral blood, taken before any cancer treatment.

CDR3 amino acids: CASSLIGTTSTDTQYF. The CDR3 DNA reads as TGTGCCAGCAGCTTAATAGGGACTACTAGCACAGATACGCAGTATTTT. V gene TRBV7-3 combines with J gene TRBJ2-3, with 7 bases that match TRBD2. The CDR3 extends over 16 amino acids. The germline CDR1 and CDR2 sequences are SGHTA and FQGTGA. Germline trimming cut 1 base from V and 0 bases from J; bases unmatched to any gene: 4.